This TCR beta chain appears in the sequencing data of a study of blood T cell repertoires in COVID-19. Overall study: Material from acute and convalescent COVID-19 was sourced from the United States, Italy and Spain. The analysed material was cDNA or gDNA that came from T cells, B-cell-depleted T cells, or PBMCs.

Original analysis: It was from reference gene primer amplification that nucleated cell counts were estimated. Repertoires were generated with immunoSEQ multiplex PCR, while TCRdb's copy carries only in-frame clones and drops some. The DNA was the basis for D and trimming; V, J and clone size are from that table. The repertoire consists of 200,000 or so clones, with almost 80% occurring once and the leading ten covering 17%. Remarks on this clone: A single base separates this from a much larger clone, so it may be a read error.

The germline V gene encodes CDR1 WNHNN and CDR2 SYGVQD (reference sequence). There are 16 residues in the CDR3. V was pared by 8 bases and J by 2 bases, with 10 bases of the junction left unmatched. V gene TRBV10-1 combines with J gene TRBJ2-3; TRBD2 matches at 10 bases. The receptor's source is a man aged 55 to 70 with active or convalescent COVID-19. The sequencing input was peripheral blood. The CDR3 region is CASGLAAEGNTDTQYF. The CDR3, as DNA: TGCGCCAGCGGACTAGCGGCTGAGGGGAACACAGATACGCAGTATTTT.